This passage covers 4 T cell receptor beta chains from one sample sequenced in a study of CD8 T cells in Susac syndrome. A quantity of about 0.5 to 1 ug RNA underwent reverse transcription using random hexamers. TCRdb reprocessed the immunoSEQ multiplex PCR reads via MiXCR and lists one record per CDR3 protein. The sample contains about 200,000 distinct CDR3 sequences, approximately 95% of which appear only once. Sequenced: CD4+ T cells from PBMCs. The receptors were sampled from a human donor with multiple sclerosis.

The J gene is TRBJ2-3, the V gene TRBV2; 7 nucleotides line up with TRBD1. Germline lookup yields CDR1 SNHLY and CDR2 FYNNEI. The length of the CDR3 is 14 residues. V gave up 5 bases and J gave up 4 bases; unmatched junction bases: 6. The CDR3 protein is CASSRDSLADTQYF. The DNA of the CDR3 is TGTGCCAGCAGTAGGGACAGCCTAGCAGATACGCAGTATTTT.

The CDR3 region is CSATPGFSDTQYF. The CDR3 nucleotides read TGCAGTGCTACCCCGGGATTCTCAGATACGCAGTATTTT. The genes are TRBV20-1 and TRBJ2-3; D possibly corresponds to TRBD2 (5 bases). The CDR3 is made up of 13 amino acids. The V end was cut by 4 bases, the J end by 4 bases, with 12 bases between. The germline V gene has CDR1 DFQATT and CDR2 SNEGSKA (reference sequence).

V is TRBV11-2 and J is TRBJ2-7; D call uncertain. V was cut by 4 bases and J by 2 bases, with 18 bases left in between. Germline loops: CDR1 SGHAT, CDR2 FQNNGV. The CDR3 sequence is 16 residues long. The CDR3 loop is CASSSIPKGPTYEQYF. CDR3 coding DNA: TGTGCCAGCAGCTCCATCCCAAAGGGCCCCACCTACGAGCAGTACTTC.

This chain links TRBV9 with TRBJ1-1, with unresolved D. CDR1 SGDLS and CDR2 YYNGEE come from the germline V gene. Trimming removed 0 bases from V and 4 bases from J, with 10 bases in between. This CDR3 comprises 14 residues. The CDR3 nucleotides are TGTGCCAGCAGCGTAGCTGGGGAGGGCACTGAAGCTTTCTTT. Translating it yields CASSVAGEGTEAFF.